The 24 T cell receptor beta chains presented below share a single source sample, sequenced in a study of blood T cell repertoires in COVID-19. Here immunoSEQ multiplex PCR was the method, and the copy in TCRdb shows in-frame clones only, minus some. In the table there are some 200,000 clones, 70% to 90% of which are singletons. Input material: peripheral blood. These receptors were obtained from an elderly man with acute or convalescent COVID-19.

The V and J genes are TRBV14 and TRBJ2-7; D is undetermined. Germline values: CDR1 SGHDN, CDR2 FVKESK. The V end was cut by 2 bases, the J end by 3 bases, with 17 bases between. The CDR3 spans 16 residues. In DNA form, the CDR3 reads TGTGCCAGCAGCCAATGTTTTGTAGCAATAATCTACGAGCAGTACGTC. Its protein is CASSQCFVAIIYEQYV.

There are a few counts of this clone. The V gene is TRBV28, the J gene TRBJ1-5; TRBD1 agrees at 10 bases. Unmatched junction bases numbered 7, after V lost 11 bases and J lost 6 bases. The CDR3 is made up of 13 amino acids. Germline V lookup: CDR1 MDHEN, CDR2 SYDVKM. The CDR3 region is CAAGQGISQPQHF. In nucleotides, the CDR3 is TGTGCCGCGGGACAGGGGATTTCTCAGCCCCAGCATTTT.

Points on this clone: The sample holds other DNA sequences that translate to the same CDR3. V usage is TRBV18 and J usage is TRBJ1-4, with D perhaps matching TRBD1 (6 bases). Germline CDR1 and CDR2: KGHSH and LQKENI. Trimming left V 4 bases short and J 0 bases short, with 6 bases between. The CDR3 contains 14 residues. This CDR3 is CASSQGATNEKLFF. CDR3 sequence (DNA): TGTGCCAGCTCACAGGGGGCAACTAATGAAAAACTGTTTTTT. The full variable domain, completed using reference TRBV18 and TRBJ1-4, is NAGVMQNPRHLVRRRGQEARLRCSPMKGHSHVYWYRQLPEEGLKFMVYLQKENIIDESGMPKERFSAEFPKEGPSILRIQQVVRGDSAAYFCASSQGATNEKLFFGSGTQLSVL.

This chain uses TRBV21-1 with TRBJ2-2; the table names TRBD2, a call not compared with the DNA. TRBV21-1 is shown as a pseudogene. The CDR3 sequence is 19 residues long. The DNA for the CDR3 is TGTGCCAGCAGCAAACACCCCTTAATGAGCGGGAGGAACACCGGGGAGCTGTTTTTT. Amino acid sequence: CASSKHPLMSGRNTGELFF.

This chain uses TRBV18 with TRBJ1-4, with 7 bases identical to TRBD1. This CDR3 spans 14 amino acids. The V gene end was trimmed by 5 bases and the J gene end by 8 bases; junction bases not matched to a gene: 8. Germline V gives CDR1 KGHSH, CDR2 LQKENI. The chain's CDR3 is CASSTWDSGEKLFF. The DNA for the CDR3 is TGTGCCAGCTCAACCTGGGACAGCGGAGAAAAACTGTTTTTT.

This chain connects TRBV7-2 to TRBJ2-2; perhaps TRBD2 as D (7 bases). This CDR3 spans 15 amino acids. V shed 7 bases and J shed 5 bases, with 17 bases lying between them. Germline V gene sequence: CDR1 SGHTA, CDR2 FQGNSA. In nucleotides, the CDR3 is TGTGCCAGCAACTCTGGGGGGGCGAGGACCGGGGAGCTGTTTTTT. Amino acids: CASNSGGARTGELFF. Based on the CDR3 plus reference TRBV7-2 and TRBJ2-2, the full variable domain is GAGVSQSPSNKVTEKGKDVELRCDPISGHTALYWYRQSLGQGLEFLIYFQGNSAPDKSGLPSDRFSAERTGGSVSTLTIQRTQQEDSAVYLCASNSGGARTGELFFGEGSRLTVL.

DNA for the CDR3: TGCAGCGTTGTATACCTAGCGGGAGTAGATACGCAGTATTTT. Encoded protein: CSVVYLAGVDTQYF. The rearrangement links TRBV29-1 to TRBJ2-3, with TRBD2 identical over 10 bases. The CDR3 length is 14 residues. Germline lookup yields CDR1 SQVTM and CDR2 ANQGSEA. With V trimmed by 4 bases and J by 5 bases, 6 bases remained unmatched.

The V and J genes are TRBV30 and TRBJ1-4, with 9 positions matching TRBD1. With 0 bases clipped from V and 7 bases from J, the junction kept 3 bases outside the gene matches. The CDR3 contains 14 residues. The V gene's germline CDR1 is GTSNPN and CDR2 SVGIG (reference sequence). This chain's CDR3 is CAWSVQGAGEKLFF. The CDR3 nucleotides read TGTGCCTGGAGTGTACAGGGGGCGGGTGAAAAACTGTTTTTT.

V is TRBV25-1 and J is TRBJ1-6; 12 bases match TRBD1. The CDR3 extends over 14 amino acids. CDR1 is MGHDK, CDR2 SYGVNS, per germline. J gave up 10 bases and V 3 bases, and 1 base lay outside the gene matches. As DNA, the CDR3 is TGTGCCAGCAGTGAGGGACAGGGGGCATCACCCCTCCACTTT. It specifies CASSEGQGASPLHF.

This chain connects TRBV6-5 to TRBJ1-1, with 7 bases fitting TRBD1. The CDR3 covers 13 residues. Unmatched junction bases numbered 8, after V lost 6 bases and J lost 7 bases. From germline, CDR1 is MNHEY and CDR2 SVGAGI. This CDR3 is CASRSKGAGEAFF. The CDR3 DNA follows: TGTGCCAGCAGGAGTAAGGGGGCGGGTGAAGCTTTCTTT.

Here the CDR3 DNA reads TGCAGTGCTAGTTGGTTTGGGACAGGCGAAGAGACCCAGTACTTC. It encodes CSASWFGTGEETQYF. This chain uses TRBV20-1 with TRBJ2-5, with 8 bases that match TRBD1. The CDR3 loop spans 15 amino acids. Germline values: CDR1 DFQATT, CDR2 SNEGSKA (reference sequence). V gave up 3 bases and J gave up 3 bases; unmatched junction bases: 9.

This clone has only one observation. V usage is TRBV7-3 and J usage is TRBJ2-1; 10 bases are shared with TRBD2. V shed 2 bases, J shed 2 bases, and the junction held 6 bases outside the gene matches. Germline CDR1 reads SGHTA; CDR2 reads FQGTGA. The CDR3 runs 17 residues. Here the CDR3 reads CASSLLGLAGAYNEQFF. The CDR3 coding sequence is TGTGCCAGCAGCTTATTAGGCCTAGCGGGAGCCTACAATGAGCAGTTCTTC. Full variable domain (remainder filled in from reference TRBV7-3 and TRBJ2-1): GAGVSQTPSNKVTEKGKYVELRCDPISGHTALYWYRQSLGQGPEFLIYFQGTGAADDSGLPNDRFFAVRPEGSVSTLKIQRTERGDSAVYLCASSLLGLAGAYNEQFFGPGTRLTVL.

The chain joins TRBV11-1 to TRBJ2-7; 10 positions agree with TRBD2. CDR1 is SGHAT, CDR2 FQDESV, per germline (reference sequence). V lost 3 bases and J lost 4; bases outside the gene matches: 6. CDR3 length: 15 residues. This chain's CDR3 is CASSFSGLAVYEQYF. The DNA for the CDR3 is TGTGCCAGCAGCTTCTCAGGACTAGCGGTTTACGAGCAGTACTTC.

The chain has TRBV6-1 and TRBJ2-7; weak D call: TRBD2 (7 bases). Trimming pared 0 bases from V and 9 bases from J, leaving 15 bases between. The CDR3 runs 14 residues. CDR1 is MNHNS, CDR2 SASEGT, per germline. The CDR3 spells CASSEASGGFGQYV. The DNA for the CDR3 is TGTGCCAGCAGTGAAGCCTCGGGGGGCTTTGGGCAGTACGTC.

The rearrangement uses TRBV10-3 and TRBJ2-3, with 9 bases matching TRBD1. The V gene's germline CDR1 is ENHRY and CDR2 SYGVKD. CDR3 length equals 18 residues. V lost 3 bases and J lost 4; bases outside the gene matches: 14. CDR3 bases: TGTGCCATCAGTGACCCCTACCCCGGGGACAGGGCGGCAGATACGCAGTATTTT. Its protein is CAISDPYPGDRAADTQYF.

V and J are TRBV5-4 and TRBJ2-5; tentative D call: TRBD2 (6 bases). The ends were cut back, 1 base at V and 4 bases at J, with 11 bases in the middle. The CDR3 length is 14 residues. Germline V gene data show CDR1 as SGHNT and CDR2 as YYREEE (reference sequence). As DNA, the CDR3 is TGTGCCAGCAGCTTGAGGGACTTGTCAGAGACCCAGTACTTC. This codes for CASSLRDLSETQYF.

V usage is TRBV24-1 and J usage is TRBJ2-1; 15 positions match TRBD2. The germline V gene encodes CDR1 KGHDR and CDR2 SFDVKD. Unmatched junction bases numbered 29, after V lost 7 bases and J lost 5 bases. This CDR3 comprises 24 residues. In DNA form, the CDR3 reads TGTGCCACCAGGTTCCGGGACAGGGGGCATTCCGGGACTAGCGGGAGGTTAGCGCACAATGAGCAGTTCTTC. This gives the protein CATRFRDRGHSGTSGRLAHNEQFF.

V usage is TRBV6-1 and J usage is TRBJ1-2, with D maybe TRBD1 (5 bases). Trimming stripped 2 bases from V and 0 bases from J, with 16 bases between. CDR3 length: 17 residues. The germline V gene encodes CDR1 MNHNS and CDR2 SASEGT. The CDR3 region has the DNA TGTGCCAGCAGTGAATCCGGGACGGGACTTACTAACTATGGCTACACCTTC. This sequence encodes CASSESGTGLTNYGYTF.

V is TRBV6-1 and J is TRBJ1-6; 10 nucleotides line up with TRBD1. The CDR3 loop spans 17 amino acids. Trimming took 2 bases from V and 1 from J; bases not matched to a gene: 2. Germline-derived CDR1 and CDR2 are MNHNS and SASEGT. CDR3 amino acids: CASSEKGQGSYNSPLHF. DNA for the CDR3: TGTGCCAGCAGTGAAAAGGGACAGGGGTCCTATAATTCACCCCTCCACTTT.

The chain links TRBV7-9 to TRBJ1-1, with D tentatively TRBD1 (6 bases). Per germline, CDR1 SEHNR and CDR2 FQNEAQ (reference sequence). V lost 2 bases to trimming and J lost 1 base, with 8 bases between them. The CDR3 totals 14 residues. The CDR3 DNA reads TGTGCCAGCAGCTTAAGGACAGAGAACACTGAAGCTTTCTTT. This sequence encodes CASSLRTENTEAFF.

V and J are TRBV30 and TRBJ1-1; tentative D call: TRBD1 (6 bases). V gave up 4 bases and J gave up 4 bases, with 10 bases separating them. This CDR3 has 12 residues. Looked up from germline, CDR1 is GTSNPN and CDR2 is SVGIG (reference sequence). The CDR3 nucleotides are TGTGCCTGGACCAGGGGCGGCACTGAAGCTTTCTTT. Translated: CAWTRGGTEAFF.

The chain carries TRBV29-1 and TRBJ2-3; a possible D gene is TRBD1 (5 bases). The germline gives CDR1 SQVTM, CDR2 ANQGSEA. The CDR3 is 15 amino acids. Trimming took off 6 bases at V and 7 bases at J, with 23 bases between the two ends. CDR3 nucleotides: TGCAGCGTCCTCGCCCAGGCAGGGCCTCTATATACGCAGTATTTT. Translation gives CSVLAQAGPLYTQYF.

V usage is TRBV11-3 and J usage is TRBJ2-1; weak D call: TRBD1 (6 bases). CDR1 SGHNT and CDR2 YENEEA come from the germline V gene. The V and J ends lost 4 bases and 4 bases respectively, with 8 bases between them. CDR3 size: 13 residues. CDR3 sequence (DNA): TGTGCCAGCAGCTCAGACAGGTACAATGAGCAGTTCTTC. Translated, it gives CASSSDRYNEQFF.

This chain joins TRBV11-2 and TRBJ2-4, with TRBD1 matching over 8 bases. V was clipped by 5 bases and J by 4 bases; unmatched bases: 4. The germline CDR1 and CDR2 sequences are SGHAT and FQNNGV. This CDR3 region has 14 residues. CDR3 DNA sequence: TGTGCCAGCAGCGCTAGACAGGGGAAAAACATTCAGTACTTC. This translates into CASSARQGKNIQYF.